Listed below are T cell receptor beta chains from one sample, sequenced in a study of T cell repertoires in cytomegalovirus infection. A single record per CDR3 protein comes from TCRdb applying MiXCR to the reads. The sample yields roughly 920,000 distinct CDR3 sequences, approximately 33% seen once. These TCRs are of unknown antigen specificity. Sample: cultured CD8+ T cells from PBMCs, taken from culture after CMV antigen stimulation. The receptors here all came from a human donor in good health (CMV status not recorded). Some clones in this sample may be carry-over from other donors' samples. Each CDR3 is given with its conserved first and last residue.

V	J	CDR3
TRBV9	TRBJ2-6	CASSFPSGESSGANVLTF
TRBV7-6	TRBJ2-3	CASSLAQRGTDTQYF
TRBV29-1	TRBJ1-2	CSVDDGGYTF
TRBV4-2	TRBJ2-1	CASSRDTGHNEQFF
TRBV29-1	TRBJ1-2	CSVENGVTYGYTF
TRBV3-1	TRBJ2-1	CASNQPGQGSYNEQFF
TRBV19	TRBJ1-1	CASSNSRSRGSEAFF
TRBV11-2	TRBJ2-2	CASSFVQGASGELFF
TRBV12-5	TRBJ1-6	CASGLGTGNSPLHF
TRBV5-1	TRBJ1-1	CASSLGGQGLPEAFF
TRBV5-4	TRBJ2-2	CASSSPGQGLAGELFF
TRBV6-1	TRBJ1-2	CASSLGRTPRGYTF
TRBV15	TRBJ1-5	CATSTDREGSFGNQPQHF
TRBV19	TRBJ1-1	CASTMGYTGTEAFF
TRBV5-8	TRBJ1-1	CASSLGAGVGWANTEAFF
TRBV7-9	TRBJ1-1	CASSMERGTEAFF
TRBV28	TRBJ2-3	CASSFPSSGGASTDTQYF
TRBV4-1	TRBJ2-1	CASSQDTQGVHNEQFF
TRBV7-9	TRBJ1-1	CASSPRDRGEGTEAFF
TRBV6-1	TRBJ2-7	CASSPGLAGVEQYF
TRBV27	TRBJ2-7	CVSSLTSSYEQYF
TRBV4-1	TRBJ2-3	CASSQELADTQYF
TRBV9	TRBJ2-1	CASSVAVGRGAPNEQFF